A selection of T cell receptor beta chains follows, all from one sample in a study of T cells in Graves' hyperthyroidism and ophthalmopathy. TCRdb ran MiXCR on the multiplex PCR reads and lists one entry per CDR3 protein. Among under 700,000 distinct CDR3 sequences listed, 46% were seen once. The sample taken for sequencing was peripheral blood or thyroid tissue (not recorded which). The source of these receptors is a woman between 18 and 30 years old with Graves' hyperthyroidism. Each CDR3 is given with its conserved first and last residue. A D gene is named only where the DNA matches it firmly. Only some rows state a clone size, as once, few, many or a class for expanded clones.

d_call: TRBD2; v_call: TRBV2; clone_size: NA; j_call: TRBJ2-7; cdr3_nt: TGTGCCAGCAGTTCCAGCGGGATAGGCGAGCAGTACTTC; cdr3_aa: CASSSSGIGEQYF
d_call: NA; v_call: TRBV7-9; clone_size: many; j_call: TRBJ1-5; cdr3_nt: TGCGCCAGCAGCTTGGCGGGGAACAATCAGCCCCAGCATTTT; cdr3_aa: CASSLAGNNQPQHF
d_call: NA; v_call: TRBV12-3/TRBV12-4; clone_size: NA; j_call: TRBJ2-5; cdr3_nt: TGTGCCAGCAAAAGGGACGACGGGTCCCAAGAGACCCAGTACTTC; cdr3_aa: CASKRDDGSQETQYF
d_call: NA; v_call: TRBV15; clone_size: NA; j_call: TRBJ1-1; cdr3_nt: TGTGCCACCAGCAGCTTCGCCGGAGCCGAAGCTTTCTTT; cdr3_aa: CATSSFAGAEAFF
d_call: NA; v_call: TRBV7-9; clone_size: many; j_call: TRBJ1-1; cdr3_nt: TGTGCCAGCAGCAATCCGGGAAACACGGACACTGAAGCTTTCTTT; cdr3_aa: CASSNPGNTDTEAFF
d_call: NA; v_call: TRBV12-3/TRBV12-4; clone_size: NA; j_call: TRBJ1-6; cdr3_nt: TGTGCCAGCACCGTCTCAGGGGCGTTCGTTAATTCACCCCTCCACTTT; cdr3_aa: CASTVSGAFVNSPLHF
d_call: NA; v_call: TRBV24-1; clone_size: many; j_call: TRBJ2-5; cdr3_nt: TGTGCCACCAGTGAGCAGGTTCAAGAGACCCAGTACTTC; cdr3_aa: CATSEQVQETQYF
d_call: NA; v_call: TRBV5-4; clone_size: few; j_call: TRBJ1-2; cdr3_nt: TGTGCCAGCAGCTTGGCCTGGGCGGGGGGAGGCTATGGCTACACCTTC; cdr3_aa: CASSLAWAGGGYGYTF
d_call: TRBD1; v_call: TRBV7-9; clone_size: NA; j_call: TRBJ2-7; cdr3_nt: TGTGCCAGCAGCCAACAGGGGGTTCCCTCCTACGAGCAGTACTTC; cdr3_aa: CASSQQGVPSYEQYF
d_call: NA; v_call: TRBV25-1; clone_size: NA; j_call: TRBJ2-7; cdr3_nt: TGTGCCGGGGGACTGTCCTACGAGCAGTACTTC; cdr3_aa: CAGGLSYEQYF
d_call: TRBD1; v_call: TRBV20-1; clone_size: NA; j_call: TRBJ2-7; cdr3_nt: TGCAGTGCTAGACGGACAGGGGGGGCCAACGAGCAGTACTTC; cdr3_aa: CSARRTGGANEQYF
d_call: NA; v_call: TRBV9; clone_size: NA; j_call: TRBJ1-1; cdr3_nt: TGTGCCAGCAGCGTCAACCCCGAGACGGGTGGAACTGAAGCTTTCTTT; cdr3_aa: CASSVNPETGGTEAFF
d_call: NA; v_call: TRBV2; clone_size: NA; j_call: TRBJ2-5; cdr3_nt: TGTGCCAGAAGGGGGAGTCGCCAAGAGACCCAGTACTTC; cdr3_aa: CARRGSRQETQYF
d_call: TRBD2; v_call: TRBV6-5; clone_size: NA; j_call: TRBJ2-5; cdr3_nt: TGTGCCAGCAGAGGGACTAGCGGGAAAGAGACCCAGTACTTC; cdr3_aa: CASRGTSGKETQYF
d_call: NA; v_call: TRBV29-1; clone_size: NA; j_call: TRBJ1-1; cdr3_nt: TGCAGTGCACCAACGGGACCCCCAGATGAAGCTTTCTTT; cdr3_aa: CSAPTGPPDEAFF
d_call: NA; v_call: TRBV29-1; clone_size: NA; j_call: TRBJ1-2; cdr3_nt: TGCAGCGTTGAAGATCCGTTCAAGGGCACAAATTATGGCTACACCTTC; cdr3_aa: CSVEDPFKGTNYGYTF
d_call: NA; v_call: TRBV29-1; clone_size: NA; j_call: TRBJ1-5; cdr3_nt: TGCAGCGTGGAGGGGCAGCCCCAGCATTTT; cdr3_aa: CSVEGQPQHF
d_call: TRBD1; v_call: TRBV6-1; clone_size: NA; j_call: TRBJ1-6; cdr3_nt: TGTGCCAGCAGGCGGACAGGGTTCGCTAATTCACCCCTCCACTTT; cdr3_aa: CASRRTGFANSPLHF
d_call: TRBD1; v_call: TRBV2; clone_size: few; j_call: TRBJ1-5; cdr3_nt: TGTGCCAGCACCTCGACAGGGGGCAATAGCAATCAGCCCCAGCATTTT; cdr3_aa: CASTSTGGNSNQPQHF
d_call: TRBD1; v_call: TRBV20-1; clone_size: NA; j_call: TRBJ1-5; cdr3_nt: TGCAGTGCTAGAGATCGGGACAGGGGAAATAATCAGCCCCAGCATTTT; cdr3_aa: CSARDRDRGNNQPQHF
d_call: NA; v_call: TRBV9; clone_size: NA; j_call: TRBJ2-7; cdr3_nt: TGTGCCAGCAGCGCCCCCGGTAGGGGTGGCGAGCAGTACTTC; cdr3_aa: CASSAPGRGGEQYF
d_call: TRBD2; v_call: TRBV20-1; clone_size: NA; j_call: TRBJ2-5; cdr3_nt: TGCAGTGCTAGTAAGACTAGCGGGGAGGAGACCCAGTACTTC; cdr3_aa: CSASKTSGEETQYF
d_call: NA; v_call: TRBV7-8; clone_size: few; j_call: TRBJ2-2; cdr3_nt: TGTGCCAGCAGCCAAGGCTTTAGGGGGGGTGGGGAGCTGTTTTTT; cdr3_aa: CASSQGFRGGGELFF
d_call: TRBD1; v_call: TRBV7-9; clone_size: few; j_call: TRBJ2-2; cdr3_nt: TGTGCCAGCAGCCCCCGGGACAGGGCCTTCGCCGGGGAGCTGTTTTTT; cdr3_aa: CASSPRDRAFAGELFF
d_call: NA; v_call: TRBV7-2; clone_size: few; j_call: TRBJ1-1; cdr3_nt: TGTGCCAGCAGCTTAGTCTTAGGAGTAAACACTGAAGCTTTCTTT; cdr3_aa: CASSLVLGVNTEAFF
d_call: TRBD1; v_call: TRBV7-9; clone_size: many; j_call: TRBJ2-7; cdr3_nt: TGTGCCAGCAGCGGAAGGGACAGCTCCTACGAGCAGTACTTC; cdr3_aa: CASSGRDSSYEQYF
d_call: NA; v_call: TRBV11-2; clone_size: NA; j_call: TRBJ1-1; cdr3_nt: TGTGCCAGCAGCCCAAACCAGGGAGGGATCACTGAAGCTTTCTTT; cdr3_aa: CASSPNQGGITEAFF
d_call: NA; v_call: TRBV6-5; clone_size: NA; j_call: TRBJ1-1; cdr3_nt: TGTGCCAGCAGTTTTCGGACTGCCACTGAAGCTTTCTTT; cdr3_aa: CASSFRTATEAFF
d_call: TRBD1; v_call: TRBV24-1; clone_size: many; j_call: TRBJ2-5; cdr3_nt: TGTGCCACCAGTGAAACGACAGGGACAGAGACCCAGTACTTC; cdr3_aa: CATSETTGTETQYF
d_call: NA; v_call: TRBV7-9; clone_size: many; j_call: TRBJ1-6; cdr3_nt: TGTGCCAGCAGCTTCGAAGGCTGGCTAGGGGGTAATTCACCCCTCCACTTT; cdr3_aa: CASSFEGWLGGNSPLHF
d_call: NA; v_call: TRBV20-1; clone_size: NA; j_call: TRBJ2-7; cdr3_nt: TGCAGTGCTAGCCCGGGGGCAGGGGCCTACGAGCAGTACTTC; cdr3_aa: CSASPGAGAYEQYF
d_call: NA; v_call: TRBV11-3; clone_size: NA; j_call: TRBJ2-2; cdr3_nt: TGTGCCAGCAGCCCCCTATCTACGGGACTGACAAACACCGGGGAGCTGTTTTTT; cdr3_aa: CASSPLSTGLTNTGELFF
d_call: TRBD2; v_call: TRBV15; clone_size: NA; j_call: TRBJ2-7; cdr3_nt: TGTGCCACCAGCGGTACTCGGGGAATTAGCGGGGGGGAGCAGTACTTC; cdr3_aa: CATSGTRGISGGEQYF
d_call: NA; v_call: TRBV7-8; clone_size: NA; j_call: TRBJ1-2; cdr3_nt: TGTGCCAGCAGCTTAGGGGTAGGACCCAACTATGGCTACACCTTC; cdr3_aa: CASSLGVGPNYGYTF
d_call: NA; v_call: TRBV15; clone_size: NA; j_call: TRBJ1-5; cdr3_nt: TGTGCCACCGGGTTTGGGGGGCCAAATCAGCCCCAGCATTTT; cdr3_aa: CATGFGGPNQPQHF
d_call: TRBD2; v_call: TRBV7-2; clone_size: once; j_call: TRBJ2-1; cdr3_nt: TGTGCCAGCAGTTTACGTAGCGGGAGGCAGTATGAGCAGTTCTTC; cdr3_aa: CASSLRSGRQYEQFF